The 27 T cell receptor beta chains in this list originate from one sample, sequenced in a study of blood T cell repertoires in COVID-19. The table came from immunoSEQ multiplex PCR; TCRdb's copy has only in-frame clones and leaves some out. The sample lists fewer than 200,000 clones, about 85% occurring once. Sequencing was carried out using peripheral blood. These receptors came from a man in his fifties or sixties with active or convalescent COVID-19.

The V gene is TRBV6-5, the J gene TRBJ2-7; 10 bases align to TRBD1. The CDR3 is 12 residues long. V dropped 10 bases and J dropped 3; count of bases not matched to a gene: 3. The V gene's germline CDR1 is MNHEY and CDR2 SVGAGI. The CDR3 protein is CATGTGVYEQYF. The CDR3 DNA is TGTGCCACCGGGACAGGGGTCTACGAGCAGTACTTC.

J is TRBJ2-2 and V is TRBV6-6, with 9 nucleotides matching TRBD1. The CDR3 sequence is 14 residues long. J lost 5 bases, V lost 6 bases, and 4 bases had no gene match. The germline CDR1 and CDR2 sequences are MNHNY and SVGAGI (reference sequence). For the CDR3, the DNA is TGTGCCAGCAGAAGACAGGGGGTAACCGGGGAGCTGTTTTTT. Protein: CASRRQGVTGELFF.

This chain connects TRBV30 to TRBJ1-2; D call uncertain. Germline CDR1 GTSNPN, CDR2 SVGIG (reference sequence). The CDR3 runs to 13 residues. V was clipped by 0 bases and J by 1 base, with 6 bases between them. In DNA form, the CDR3 reads TGTGCCTGGAGTGTAGCACTTAACTATGGCTACACCTTC. Translated, it gives CAWSVALNYGYTF.

The chain employs TRBV7-3 and TRBJ1-5; 9 bases are a match to TRBD1. Trimming at V came to 6 bases and at J to 9 bases, leaving 15 bases not matched to a gene. Germline assignment: CDR1 SGHTA and CDR2 FQGTGA. CDR3 length: 16 residues. CDR3 region: CASRKTGTGMGRPQHF. The CDR3 DNA reads TGTGCCAGCAGAAAAACCGGGACAGGGATGGGGAGGCCCCAGCATTTT.

A single count supports this clone. This chain connects TRBV25-1 to TRBJ2-1, with a tentative D call TRBD1 (8 bases). V dropped 2 bases and J dropped 7 bases, with 15 bases sitting between them. Germline CDR1 MGHDK, CDR2 SYGVNS. This CDR3 is 15 amino acids long. In DNA form, the CDR3 reads TGTGCCAGCAGTGAAACAGGGGGAGGGAGGAATGAGCAGTTCTTC. It translates to CASSETGGGRNEQFF.

The rearrangement links TRBV12-3 or TRBV12-4 to TRBJ1-6; the match to TRBD1 covers 10 bases. After removal of 6 bases from V and 10 bases from J, the junction contained 3 bases not matched to a gene. This CDR3 is built from 13 residues. The CDR3 coding sequence is TGTGCCAGCAGGGGGACAGGGGTCTCACCCCTCCACTTT. Encoded protein: CASRGTGVSPLHF.

The chain links TRBV28 to TRBJ2-7, with TRBD1 identical over 7 bases. Germline V CDR1 and CDR2: MDHEN, SYDVKM. The CDR3 runs to 13 residues. V lost 3 bases and J lost 3; bases outside the gene matches: 2. The DNA of the CDR3 is TGTGCCAGCAGTTTGGGACAGTACTACGAGCAGTACTTC. Protein: CASSLGQYYEQYF.

The chain carries TRBV6-5 and TRBJ2-1; D is ambiguous. The CDR3 length is 14 residues. V was cut by 1 base and J by 11 bases, with 15 bases left in between. CDR1 and CDR2 (germline): MNHEY, SVGAGI. This chain's CDR3 is CASSYLVPGSKQFF. CDR3 nucleotide sequence: TGTGCCAGCAGTTACTTGGTTCCTGGCAGTAAGCAGTTCTTC.

This clone has just one count. The chain combines TRBV13 with TRBJ2-1; 9 positions match TRBD1. The CDR3 loop spans 17 amino acids. V dropped 0 bases and J dropped 7; count of bases not matched to a gene: 10. Germline values: CDR1 PRHDT, CDR2 FYEKMQ (reference sequence). CDR3 in amino acids: CASSLGRTGGRLNEQFF. CDR3 nucleotides: TGTGCCAGCAGCTTAGGGCGTACAGGGGGCCGTTTAAATGAGCAGTTCTTC.

The CDR3 nucleotides read TGCGCCAGCAGCTTGATTCAGGGTGGGACTGAAGCTTTCTTT. It encodes CASSLIQGGTEAFF. This chain links TRBV5-1 with TRBJ1-1, with a tentative D call TRBD1 (5 bases). Trimming took off 1 base at V and 5 bases at J, with 12 bases between the two ends. CDR1 is SGHRS and CDR2 is YFSETQ in the germline V gene. The CDR3 runs to 14 residues.

This chain uses TRBV6-1 with TRBJ1-5; 9 nucleotides align to TRBD1. Germline V gives CDR1 MNHNS, CDR2 SASEGT. The CDR3 has 17 amino acids. Germline trimming cut 1 base from V and 4 bases from J; bases unmatched to any gene: 8. This CDR3 is CASSEDWTGAVNQPQHF. CDR3 nucleotide sequence: TGTGCCAGCAGTGAAGATTGGACAGGGGCCGTTAATCAGCCCCAGCATTTT.

This clone was detected only once. This CDR3 reads CASSRDRGPYEQYF. CDR3 coding DNA: TGCGCCAGCAGCCGGGACAGGGGGCCCTACGAGCAGTACTTC. The chain combines TRBV5-1 with TRBJ2-7; 12 nucleotides align to TRBD1. V trimming: 4 bases; J trimming: 2 bases; junction bases outside the gene matches: 1. CDR3 size: 14 residues. CDR1 and CDR2 from the germline V gene are SGHRS and YFSETQ.

This clone came up once. This chain uses TRBV5-1 with TRBJ2-2; perhaps TRBD1 as D (5 bases). The CDR3 spans 12 residues. V lost 7 bases, J lost 1 base, and 5 bases lay in between. The germline V gene has CDR1 SGHRS and CDR2 YFSETQ. The CDR3 bases are TGCGCCAGCGGACAGAACACCGGGGAGCTGTTTTTT. Translated, it gives CASGQNTGELFF.

This clone was detected only once. The genes are TRBV5-6 and TRBJ1-1; perhaps TRBD1 as D (6 bases). The V and J ends lost 4 bases and 8 bases respectively, with 12 bases between them. The germline gives CDR1 SGHDT, CDR2 YYEEEE. The CDR3 runs 12 residues. The CDR3 nucleotides are TGTGCCAGCAGCGTACTGGACAGCGAAGCTTTCTTT. Amino acid sequence: CASSVLDSEAFF.

The rearrangement uses TRBV6-6 and TRBJ1-5; D ambiguous. This CDR3 is 14 amino acids long. Germline values: CDR1 MNHNY, CDR2 SVGAGI (reference sequence). Trimming pared 5 bases from V and 6 bases from J, leaving 14 bases between. The CDR3 loop is CASSTPGGSQPQHF. CDR3 in DNA: TGTGCCAGCAGTACACCTGGAGGTTCTCAGCCCCAGCATTTT.

J is TRBJ2-7 and V is TRBV5-1; D unresolved. Trimming cost V 7 bases and J 4 bases, with 12 bases left between them. This CDR3 is 12 amino acids long. Per the germline V gene, CDR1 is SGHRS and CDR2 is YFSETQ. The CDR3 here is CASSSVEYEQYF. DNA of the CDR3: TGCGCCAGCTCCTCGGTCGAGTACGAGCAGTACTTC.

The V and J genes are TRBV5-6 and TRBJ1-2, with 9 bases lining up with TRBD1. This CDR3 spans 14 amino acids. CDR1 and CDR2 from the germline V gene are SGHDT and YYEEEE. Germline trimming cut 4 bases from V and 5 bases from J; bases unmatched to any gene: 6. The CDR3 reads CASSHGTGSYGYTF. CDR3 nucleotides: TGTGCCAGCAGCCACGGGACAGGGTCTTATGGCTACACCTTC.

The J gene is TRBJ1-2, the V gene TRBV7-9; 11 bases line up with TRBD1. Trimming cost V 1 base and J 6 bases; bases outside gene matches: 4. The CDR3 runs 15 residues. CDR1 is SEHNR, CDR2 FQNEAQ, per germline (reference sequence). The CDR3 DNA is TGTGCCAGCAGCTTAGACGGACAGGGGGCCGATGGCTACACCTTC. The encoded protein is CASSLDGQGADGYTF.

The V and J genes are TRBV11-2 and TRBJ1-1, with D possibly matching TRBD1 (5 bases). The CDR3 covers 16 residues. The germline gives CDR1 SGHAT, CDR2 FQNNGV. With 1 base removed from V and 1 base from J, the gap between germline ends came to 13 bases. The CDR3 protein is CASSLGGPTANTEAFF. The CDR3 DNA follows: TGTGCCAGCAGCTTAGGCGGTCCGACAGCGAACACTGAAGCTTTCTTT. Variable domain in full (rest from reference TRBV11-2 and TRBJ1-1): EAGVAQSPRYKIIEKRQSVAFWCNPISGHATLYWYQQILGQGPKLLIQFQNNGVVDDSQLPKDRFSAERLKGVDSTLKIQPAKLEDSAVYLCASSLGGPTANTEAFFGQGTRLTVV.

The chain has TRBV19 and TRBJ2-5; TRBD2 aligns across 10 bases. CDR1 and CDR2 (germline): LNHDA, SQIVND (reference sequence). The CDR3 has 14 amino acids. The J segment lost 4 bases and the V segment lost 4 bases, leaving 3 bases of the junction unmatched. The CDR3 protein is CASSSSGGPETQYF. The DNA for the CDR3 is TGTGCCAGTAGTAGTAGCGGGGGGCCAGAGACCCAGTACTTC.

The chain joins TRBV12-3 or TRBV12-4 to TRBJ1-2, with D maybe TRBD1 (5 bases). V lost 8 bases to trimming and J lost 7 bases, with 17 bases between them. This CDR3 contains 13 residues. The CDR3 sequence is CASAGDGPFGYTF. For the CDR3, the DNA is TGTGCCAGCGCGGGGGACGGCCCTTTTGGCTACACCTTC.

This clone appeared many times. The CDR3: CASSEPGDNTDTQYF. DNA for the CDR3: TGTGCCAGCAGTGAACCTGGGGACAACACAGATACGCAGTATTTT. The rearrangement links TRBV6-1 to TRBJ2-3; D is possibly TRBD1 (6 bases). The CDR3 sequence is 15 residues long. Trimming took 2 bases from V and 2 from J, leaving 11 bases between them. Germline V gene data show CDR1 as MNHNS and CDR2 as SASEGT.

V is TRBV10-1 and J is TRBJ1-4, with 8 bases matching TRBD1. The ends lost 3 bases at V and 11 bases at J; junction bases unmatched: 11. The CDR3 contains 15 residues. Germline-derived CDR1 and CDR2 are WNHNN and SYGVQD (reference sequence). Written as DNA, the CDR3 is TGCGCCAGCAGTGAAACCTGGACAGGGACGCAGAAACTGTTTTTT. It translates to CASSETWTGTQKLFF.

CDR3 loop: CASSPTQGAYNEQFF. CDR3 nucleotides: TGTGCCAGCTCACCGACACAGGGGGCCTACAATGAGCAGTTCTTC. The chain joins TRBV18 to TRBJ2-1; the match to TRBD1 covers 8 bases. V lost 3 bases to trimming and J lost 2 bases; unmatched junction nucleotides: 3. CDR1 is KGHSH and CDR2 is LQKENI in the germline V gene. CDR3 length equals 15 residues.

J is TRBJ1-3 and V is TRBV6-1, with no clear D. V lost 3 bases and J 0 bases, leaving 6 bases between the germline ends. Germline loops: CDR1 MNHNS, CDR2 SASEGT. CDR3 length: 14 residues. The CDR3 region is CASSEGDSGNTIYF. The CDR3 DNA reads as TGTGCCAGCAGTGAGGGCGACTCTGGAAACACCATATATTTT.

The chain employs TRBV3-1 (or the pseudogene TRBV3-2) and TRBJ2-6; TRBD2 aligns across 7 bases. Germline loops: CDR1 LGHDT, CDR2 YNNKEL (reference sequence). V trimming: 2 bases; J trimming: 2 bases; junction bases outside the gene matches: 0. The CDR3 is made up of 15 amino acids. This chain's CDR3 is CASSQSGTGANVLTF. The CDR3 DNA follows: TGTGCCAGCAGCCAAAGCGGGACTGGGGCCAACGTCCTGACTTTC.

The J gene is TRBJ1-6, the V gene TRBV21-1. TRBV21-1 is reported as a pseudogene. The CDR3 is made up of 19 amino acids. CDR3 sequence reads: CASSKAEEGPFSYNSPLHF. The CDR3 nucleotides are TGTGCCAGCAGCAAAGCCGAGGAGGGACCCTTCTCCTATAATTCACCCCTCCACTTT.